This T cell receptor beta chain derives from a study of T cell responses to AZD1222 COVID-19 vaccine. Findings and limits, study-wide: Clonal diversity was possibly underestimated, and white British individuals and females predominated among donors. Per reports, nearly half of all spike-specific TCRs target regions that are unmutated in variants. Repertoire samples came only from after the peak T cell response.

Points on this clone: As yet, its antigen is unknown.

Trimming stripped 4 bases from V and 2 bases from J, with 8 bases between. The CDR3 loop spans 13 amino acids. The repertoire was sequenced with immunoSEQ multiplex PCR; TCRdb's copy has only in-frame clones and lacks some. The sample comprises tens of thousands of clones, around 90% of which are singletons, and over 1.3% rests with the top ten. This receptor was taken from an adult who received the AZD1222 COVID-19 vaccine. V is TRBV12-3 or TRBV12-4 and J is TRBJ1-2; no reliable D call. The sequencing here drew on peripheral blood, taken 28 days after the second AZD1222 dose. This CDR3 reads CASSWQKNYGYTF. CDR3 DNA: TGTGCCAGCAGTTGGCAGAAAAACTATGGCTACACCTTC.